This TCR beta chain stems from a study of control samples from healthy donors and cancer patients (dated by TCRdb to the early 2020s). The library was obtained by the immunoSEQ multiplex PCR assay. The clones in this table, taken by TCRdb from immuneACCESS, are in-frame only. Not every clone is retained; where verified, under half of the shortfall comes from an unresolved V gene, and the cause of the rest is unknown. For this sample the table gives 95,000 to 150,000 clones, of which 89% were detected only once. The ten largest clones add up to 30% to 40% of the sample. A word on this clone: Its target antigen remains unknown. No base qualities exist here, and no much larger clone lies one base off it.

This sequence was found in a middle-aged man in good health. Sample: blood.

The bases are TGTGCCAGCACCCTCACAGGGAGGCGCAATCAGCCCCAGCATTTT. Translated, it gives CASTLTGRRNQPQHF. The V and J genes are TRBV21-1 and TRBJ1-5. TRBV21-1 is termed a pseudogene. Including the terminal cysteine and phenylalanine, the CDR3 comprises 15 residues. The DNA shown is the 45-base CDR3, in frame from base 1.